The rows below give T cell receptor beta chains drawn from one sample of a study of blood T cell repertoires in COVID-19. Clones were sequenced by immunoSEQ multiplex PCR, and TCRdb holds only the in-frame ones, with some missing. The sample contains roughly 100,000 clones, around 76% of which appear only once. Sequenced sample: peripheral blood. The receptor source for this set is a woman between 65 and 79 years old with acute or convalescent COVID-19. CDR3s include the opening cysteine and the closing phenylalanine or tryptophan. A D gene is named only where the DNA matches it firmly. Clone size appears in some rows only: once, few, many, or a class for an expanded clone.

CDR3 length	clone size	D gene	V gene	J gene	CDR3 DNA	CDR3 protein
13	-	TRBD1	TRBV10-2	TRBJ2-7	TGCGCCAGCCGGACAGGGGGCACCTACGAGCAGTACTTC	CASRTGGTYEQYF
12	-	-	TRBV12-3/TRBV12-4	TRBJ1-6	TGTGCCAGCACGGCGGACTGGTCACCCCTCCACTTT	CASTADWSPLHF
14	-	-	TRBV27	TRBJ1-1	TGTGCCAGCAGTTTGCAGGGGAGGAACACTGAAGCTTTCTTT	CASSLQGRNTEAFF
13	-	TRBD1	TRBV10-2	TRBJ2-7	TGCGCCAGCAAGAGGACAGGGTTTTACGAGCAGTACTTC	CASKRTGFYEQYF
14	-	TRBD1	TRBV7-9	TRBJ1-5	TGTGCCAGCAGCTTTACAGGGGGCGGACAGCCTCAGCATTTT	CASSFTGGGQPQHF
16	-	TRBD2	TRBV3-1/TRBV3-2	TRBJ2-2	TGTGCCAGCAGCCAAGAAGGCGGGGGGGCTGTCGGGGAGCTGTTTTTT	CASSQEGGGAVGELFF
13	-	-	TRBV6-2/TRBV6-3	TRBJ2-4	TGTGCCAGCAGTTACTTAGACAAAAACATTCAGTACTTC	CASSYLDKNIQYF
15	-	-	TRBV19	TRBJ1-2	TGTGCCAGTAGGCCTCAGGGGTCCTCGATCTATGGCTACACCTTC	CASRPQGSSIYGYTF
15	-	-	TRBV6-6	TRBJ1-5	TGTGCCAGCAGTTACTCTCATAATCTAGAGCAGCCCCAGCATTTT	CASSYSHNLEQPQHF
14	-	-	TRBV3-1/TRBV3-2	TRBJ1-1	TGTGCCAGCAGCCAACGACAGACCTACACTGAAGCTTTCTTT	CASSQRQTYTEAFF
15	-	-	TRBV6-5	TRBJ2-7	TGTGCCAGCAGTTCCAGGGACATCTCCTCCTACGAGCAGTACTTC	CASSSRDISSYEQYF
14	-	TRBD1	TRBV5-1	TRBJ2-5	TGCGCCAGCAGCCCCGGACAGGGCCAAGAGACCCAGTACTTC	CASSPGQGQETQYF
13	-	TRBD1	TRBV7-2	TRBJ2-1	TGTGCCAGCAGCCCCAGACAGGGGAGTGAGCAGTTCTTC	CASSPRQGSEQFF
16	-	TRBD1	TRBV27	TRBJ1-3	TGTGCCAGCAGTCTACAGGGGCCATTCTCTGGAAACACCATATATTTT	CASSLQGPFSGNTIYF
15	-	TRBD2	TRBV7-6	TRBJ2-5	TGTGCCAGCAGCCCTAGCGGTAGTTTCCAAGAGACCCAGTACTTC	CASSPSGSFQETQYF
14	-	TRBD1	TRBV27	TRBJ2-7	TGTGCCAGCAGCCCCGGGACAGTTTTCTACGAGCAGTACTTC	CASSPGTVFYEQYF
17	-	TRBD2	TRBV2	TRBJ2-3	TGTGCCAGCAGTGGAGTAGCGGGGGGGCCTGGCACAGATACGCAGTATTTT	CASSGVAGGPGTDTQYF
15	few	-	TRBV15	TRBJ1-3	TGTGCCACCAGCAGAGATGCGACAGGAGGAAACACCATATATTTT	CATSRDATGGNTIYF
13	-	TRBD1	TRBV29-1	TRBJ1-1	TGCAGCGTCCGTACAGGGGTGAACACTGAAGCTTTCTTT	CSVRTGVNTEAFF
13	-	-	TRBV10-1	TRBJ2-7	TGCGCCAGCTCAATGGTACGGGGTGGCGAGCAGTACTTC	CASSMVRGGEQYF
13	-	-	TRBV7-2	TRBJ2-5	TGTGCCAGCAGCTTTAACAATCAAGAGACCCAGTACTTC	CASSFNNQETQYF
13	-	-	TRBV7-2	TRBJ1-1	TGTGCCAGCAGCTATGTTCGGGACACTGAAGCTTTCTTT	CASSYVRDTEAFF
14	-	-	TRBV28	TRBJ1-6	TGTGCCAGCTCAGCTAGCTCCTATAATTCACCCCTCCACTTT	CASSASSYNSPLHF
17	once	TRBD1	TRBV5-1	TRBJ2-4	TGCGCCAGCAGCCCCAGGACAGGGAGAATAGCCAAAAACATTCAGTACTTC	CASSPRTGRIAKNIQYF
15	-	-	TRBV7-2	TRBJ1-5	TGTGCCAGCAGCTCCCAGCAGGGTGGCAATCAGCCCCAGCATTTT	CASSSQQGGNQPQHF
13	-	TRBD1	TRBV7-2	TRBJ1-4	TGTGCCAGCAGCTCAGGGGGCGGGGAAAAACTGTTTTTT	CASSSGGGEKLFF
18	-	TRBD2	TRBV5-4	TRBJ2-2	TGTGCCAGCAGCGCTTCCTCGGGACTAGCGGCGGCCACCGGGGAGCTGTTTTTT	CASSASSGLAAATGELFF
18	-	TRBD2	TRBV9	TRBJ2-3	TGTGCCAGCAGCGTAGCTCCGGATAGCGGGGGCCAACGGGGTACGCAGTATTTT	CASSVAPDSGGQRGTQYF
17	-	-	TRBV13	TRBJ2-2	TGTGCCAGCAGGATCACCAGTAGGATCAGAGGCACCGGGGAGCTGTTTTTT	CASRITSRIRGTGELFF
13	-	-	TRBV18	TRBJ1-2	TGTGCCAGCTCCCCTAGAGCGGTGGACGGCTACACCTTC	CASSPRAVDGYTF
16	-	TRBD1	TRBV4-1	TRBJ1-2	TGCGCCAGCAGCCAAGTCGGGGACAGGGAGATTTGGGGCTACACCTTC	CASSQVGDREIWGYTF
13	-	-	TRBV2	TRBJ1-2	TGTGCCAGCACCGAATTACAGGGATATGGCTACACCTTC	CASTELQGYGYTF
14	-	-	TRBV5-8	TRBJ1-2	TGTGCCAGCAGCCCTCGGACGGGGAACTATGGCTACACCTTC	CASSPRTGNYGYTF
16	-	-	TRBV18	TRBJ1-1	TGTGCCAGCTCCCCTACGCGAGGGAGGGTAGGCACTGAAGCTTTCTTT	CASSPTRGRVGTEAFF
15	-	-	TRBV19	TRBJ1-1	TGTGCCAGTAGTAGTCCCGGGACAAAGGACGCTGAAGCTTTCTTT	CASSSPGTKDAEAFF
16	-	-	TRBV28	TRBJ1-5	TGTGCCAGCAGTAGAGGAAACAGGGTCCTCAATCAGCCCCAGCATTTT	CASSRGNRVLNQPQHF
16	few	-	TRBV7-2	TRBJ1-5	TGTGCCAGCAGCGCGCACAGAATGTATAGCAATCAGCCCCAGCATTTT	CASSAHRMYSNQPQHF
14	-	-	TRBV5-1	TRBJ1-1	TGCGCCAGCAGCTTGGCCGAGGGTAAAACTGAAGCTTTCTTT	CASSLAEGKTEAFF
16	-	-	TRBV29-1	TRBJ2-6	TGCAGCGTACCGGATTACAGAGAGACTGGGGCCAACGTCCTGACTTTC	CSVPDYRETGANVLTF
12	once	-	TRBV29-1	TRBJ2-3	TGCAGCGTTTCGCGCGGGACAGATACGCAGTATTTT	CSVSRGTDTQYF
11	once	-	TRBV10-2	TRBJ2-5	TGCGCCAGCAGTGAGTCCGGGACCCAGTACTTC	CASSESGTQYF
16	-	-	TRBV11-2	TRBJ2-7	TGTGCCAGCAGCGAAGCAGACAGTCTGAGCTCCTACGAGCAGTACTTC	CASSEADSLSSYEQYF
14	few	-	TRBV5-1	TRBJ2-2	TGCGCCAGCAGCCGGGTCGAAAACACCGGGGAGCTGTTTTTT	CASSRVENTGELFF
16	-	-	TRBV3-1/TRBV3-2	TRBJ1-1	TGTGCCAGCAGCCAAGACCTCAGGGGCAGGGACACTGAAGCTTTCTTT	CASSQDLRGRDTEAFF
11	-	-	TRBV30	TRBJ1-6	TGTGCCTGGAGTATGGGGGGATCCCTCCACTTT	CAWSMGGSLHF
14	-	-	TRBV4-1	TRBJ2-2	TGCGCCAGCAGCTGGACAGTGAGCACCGGGGAGCTGTTTTTT	CASSWTVSTGELFF